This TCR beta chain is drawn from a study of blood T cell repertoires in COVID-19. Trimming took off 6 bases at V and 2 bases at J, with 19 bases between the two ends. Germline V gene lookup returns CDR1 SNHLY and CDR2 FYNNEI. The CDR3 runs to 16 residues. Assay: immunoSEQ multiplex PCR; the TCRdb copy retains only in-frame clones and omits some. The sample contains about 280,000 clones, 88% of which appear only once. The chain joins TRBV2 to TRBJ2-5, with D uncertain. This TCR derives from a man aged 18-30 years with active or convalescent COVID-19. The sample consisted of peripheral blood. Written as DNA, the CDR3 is TGTGCCAGCAGAGCTCTTAGCCCGGCCACTCAAGAGACCCAGTACTTC. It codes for CASRALSPATQETQYF.